This TCR beta chain was sequenced in a study of blood T cell repertoires in COVID-19. Across the whole study: PBMCs, B-cell-depleted T cells, or T cells were the source of the cDNA or gDNA that made up the material.

Method: immunoSEQ multiplex PCR; TCRdb's copy keeps in-frame clones and lacks some. The sample includes 250,000 to 300,000 clones, under 90% of them seen just once. The CDR3 length is 15 residues. CDR1 and CDR2 (germline): MNHEY, SVGAGI. V gave up 0 bases and J gave up 1 base, with 8 bases separating them. Participant-reported clinical history was the basis for cohort assignment. The genes are TRBV6-5 and TRBJ2-3; D is perhaps TRBD1 (5 bases). What was sequenced was PBMCs or T cells enriched from blood (not recorded which). The TCR sequence derives from a man between 18 and 35 years old who had recovered from COVID-19. CDR3 residues: CASSYSGQGTDTQYF. DNA for the CDR3: TGTGCCAGCAGTTACTCGGGGCAGGGCACAGATACGCAGTATTTT.